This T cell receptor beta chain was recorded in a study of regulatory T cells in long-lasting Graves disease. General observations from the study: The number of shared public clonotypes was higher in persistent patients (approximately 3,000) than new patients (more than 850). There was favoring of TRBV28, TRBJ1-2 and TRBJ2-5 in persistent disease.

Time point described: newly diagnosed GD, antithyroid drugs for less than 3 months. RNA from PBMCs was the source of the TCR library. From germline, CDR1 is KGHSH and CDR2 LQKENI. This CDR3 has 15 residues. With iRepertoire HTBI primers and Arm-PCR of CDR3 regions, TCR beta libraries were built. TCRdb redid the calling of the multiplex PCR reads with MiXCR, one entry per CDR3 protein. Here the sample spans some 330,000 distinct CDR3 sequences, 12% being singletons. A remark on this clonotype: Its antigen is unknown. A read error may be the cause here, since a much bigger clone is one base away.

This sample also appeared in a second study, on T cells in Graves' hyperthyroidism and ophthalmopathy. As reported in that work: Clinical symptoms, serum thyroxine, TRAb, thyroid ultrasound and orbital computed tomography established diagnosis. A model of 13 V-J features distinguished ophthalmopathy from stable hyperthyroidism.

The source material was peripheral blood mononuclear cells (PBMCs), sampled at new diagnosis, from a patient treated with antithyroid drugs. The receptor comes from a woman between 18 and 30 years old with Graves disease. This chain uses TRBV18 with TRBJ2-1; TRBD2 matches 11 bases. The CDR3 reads CASSRGLAEYNEQVF. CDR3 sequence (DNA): TGTGCCAGCTCACGGGGACTAGCGGAGTACAATGAGCAGGTCTTC.